Described below is a single TCR beta chain sequence and its context. What it recognizes is unknown. The record originates from a study of T cell responses to AZD1222 COVID-19 vaccine. Regarding the study as a whole: Clonal diversity was possibly underestimated; the donors were predominantly white British and more often female. Regions 160-218 and 743-854 held dominance among vaccine-associated CD4 TCRs, which spanned spike. Samples come after the peak T cell response, not at day 14. The number of AZD1222 recipients seropositive at baseline was only 6 or 7.

Here immunoSEQ multiplex PCR was the method, and the copy in TCRdb shows in-frame clones only, minus some. Among 100,000 to 150,000 clones listed, around nine tenths were seen once. The germline V gene encodes CDR1 SGHNT and CDR2 YYREEE (reference sequence). After removal of 0 bases from V and 6 bases from J, the junction contained 9 bases not matched to a gene. This CDR3 spans 16 amino acids. The genes are TRBV5-4 and TRBJ2-7, with 10 bases matching TRBD2. The sample consisted of peripheral blood, taken on day 0 of AZD1222 vaccination. This TCR was recovered from an adult in good health. This chain's CDR3 is CASSLAKASGSLEQYF. The DNA for the CDR3 is TGTGCCAGCAGCTTGGCCAAGGCTAGCGGGAGCCTCGAGCAGTACTTC.